This entry features one T cell receptor (beta chain) sequence. The antigen it recognizes is unknown. Base qualities are not at hand, and no much larger clone is one base apart. V loses 4 bases, J loses 2 bases, and the germline ends lie 15 bases apart. Including the terminal cysteine and phenylalanine, the CDR3 comprises 15 residues. Left in the record is the CDR3 DNA by itself, 45 bases read in frame from the first base. Looking up the germline V gene yields CDR1 MNHEY and CDR2 SVGAGI. This sample is drawn from a study of blood T cell repertoires in COVID-19 (dated by TCRdb to 2020 to 2022). Background on the whole study: Samples from collaborators originated in the United States, Italy and Spain and spanned both the acute and convalescent phases of COVID-19. The material from the prospective study consisted of cDNA or gDNA derived from T cells, B-cell-depleted T cells, or PBMCs. Deeply sampled blood TCRbeta repertoires from subjects exposed to, actively infected with, or recovered from COVID-19 were included in the dataset. The samples were drawn from two sources: the first 160 participants of the ongoing ImmuneRACE study, and 1,200 or so subjects contributed by 6 global collaborators. A de-identified subject ID, COVID-19 status, age in years and sex were almost always included in the sample metadata. The repertoires were released in a freely available public database intended as a resource for research on the immune response to SARS-CoV-2. HLA class I and class II types, where available, came from metadata supplied by the sample provider rather than from assay-based typing.

Overall study outcomes, separate from this receptor: The amount of clinical and demographic metadata varied by source and participant and was provided uncurated.

TCRbeta CDR3 regions were amplified from genomic DNA using the immunoSEQ Assay, a bias-controlled multiplex PCR. Concerning the study's data processing: The number of nucleated cells in each sample was estimated by amplification of reference gene primers within the assay. Sequence reads were collapsed and filtered to measure the absolute abundance of every unique TCRbeta CDR3 rearrangement. For each sample, productive Simpson clonality was calculated as the square root of Simpson's diversity index across productive rearrangements. The clones in this table, taken by TCRdb from immuneACCESS, are in-frame only. Not every clone is retained; where verified, under half of the shortfall comes from an unresolved V gene, and the cause of the rest is unknown. The V and J calls and the clone size are those of that table, but D and trimming were determined from the DNA. Across this sample there are about 100,000 clones, with approximately 89% seen only once. About 1.9% of the sample is taken by the ten largest.

Each collaborating institution followed its own protocols to collect whole blood in K2EDTA tubes. Collaborator samples were shipped for TCRbeta analysis as frozen whole blood, isolated PBMCs, or DNA extracted from either sample type. The chain couples TRBV6-5 to TRBJ2-7, with TRBD1 tentatively as D gene (5 bases match). Input material: peripheral blood. The sequence came from a man aged 50 to 60 with active COVID-19. The DNA is as follows: TGTGCCAGCAGTTTTGGGGCCTTTGCCCCCTACGAGCAGTACTTC. Its protein is CASSFGAFAPYEQYF.